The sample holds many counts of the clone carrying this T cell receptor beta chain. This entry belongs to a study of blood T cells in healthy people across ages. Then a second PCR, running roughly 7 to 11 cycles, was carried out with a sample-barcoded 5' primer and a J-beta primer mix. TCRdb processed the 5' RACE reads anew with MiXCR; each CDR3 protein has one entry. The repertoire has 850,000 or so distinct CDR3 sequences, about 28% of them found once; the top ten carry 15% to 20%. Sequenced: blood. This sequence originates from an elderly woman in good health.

CDR3 region: CASSHGIFRSYEQYF. As DNA, the CDR3 is TGCGCCAGCAGCCACGGAATTTTCCGCTCCTACGAGCAGTACTTC. This rearrangement joins TRBV4-3 to TRBJ2-7; D ambiguous. This CDR3 contains 15 residues. Trimming took off 3 bases at V and 0 bases at J, with 12 bases between the two ends. CDR1 and CDR2 from the germline V gene are LGHNA and YSLEER.